Below, one T cell receptor beta chain is given with its context. This clone was seen many times. Which antigen it targets is not known. The record originates from a study of T cell clonality in common variable immunodeficiency (dated by TCRdb to the mid-2010s). What the research found in general, with its limitations: Even though DNA input was the same, control samples had an average of about 90,000 unique sequences each, compared with approximately 32,000 in CVID samples. Fewer deletions and N-nucleotide insertions were reportedly observed in CVID TCRbeta sequences, and highly modified clones with 13 or more V deletions were reportedly absent from CVID TCRbeta sequences. Patient heterogeneity within the CVID cohort put limits on correlating repertoire features with clinical complications. According to the authors, figuring out what caused the increased clonality in CVID would require sequencing the repertoires of T cell subpopulations. CVID subjects shared fewer TCRbeta clones with each other than healthy controls did (p < 0.0001). TCRbeta clonality was higher in CVID subjects than in healthy controls (t-test p = 0.018), and the increase was most characteristic of about a third of subjects.

CVID was diagnosed by standard criteria: serum IgG, IgA and/or IgM reduced below normal range, plus specific antibody deficiency. There were around 46 subjects in the CVID group (approximately 15 female and 30 or so male), ranging in age from about 9 to 65 years, with a mean age of approximately 40. Both CVID patients and healthy controls were predominantly of Caucasian heritage. At the time of study participation, every CVID subject had been on replacement immunoglobulin therapy for one year or longer. At the time of blood collection, no CVID subject was ill or was being treated with immunomodulatory or immunosuppressive medication. Heparinized peripheral whole blood samples of roughly 5 to 9 ml were obtained from each donor. Genomic DNA from adults with common variable immune deficiency (CVID) and from healthy adult controls was used for sequencing of TCRbeta CDR3 repertoires. Diluted blood was density-centrifuged over Hypaque 1077 or Ficoll-Paque to isolate peripheral blood mononuclear cells. Genomic DNA was obtained from unsorted mononuclear cells through either Qiagen column purification or a centrifugation-based method.

For sequencing input, CVID and control samples contributed equivalent amounts of genomic DNA. For every sample, a 60 bp segment covering the rearranged TCRbeta CDR3 region was amplified and then sequenced. The immunoSEQ assay, a bias-corrected multiplex PCR combined with high-throughput sequencing, was used for TCRbeta amplification. In the original analysis: Every unique nucleotide sequence was considered a clone and was annotated with V, D and J genes, copy number and frequency. Sequences were labeled productive if in frame, and non-productive if out of frame or containing stop codons. As previously described, clonality was computed from Shannon's entropy. The predicted amino acid sequences of productive clones were used to derive the mean CDR3 Kyte-Doolittle hydropathy. Using the R hclust function, scaled V gene usage was clustered hierarchically with Manhattan distance and complete linkage. Sharing of clones by CDR3 amino acid sequence was evaluated by resampling 12 repertoires per group over 100 rounds. Repertoires were searched for 70 published EBV-specific and 245 published CMV-specific TCRbeta sequences. Two CVID samples that yielded fewer than 10,000 sequences were excluded from the analysis, so 35 to 50 CVID repertoires were retained. In TCRdb, the immuneACCESS table is reduced to in-frame sequences with V and J assigned. These tables do not hold every clone; where another copy was compared, an unresolved V gene accounts for under half, and the others remain unexplained. The V and J calls and clone size are taken from that table; D and trimming were inferred from the DNA. This sample includes approximately 30,000 clones, and none of them was observed just once. The ten largest clones add up to 6% to 8% of the sample.

Specimen: peripheral blood mononuclear cells. The sequence came from a human donor with common variable immunodeficiency.

The CDR3 protein sequence reads: CSAYGQAGYNEQFF. The sequenced part of the CDR3 DNA is TGCAGTGCGTATGGACAGGCAGGGTACAATGAG. The chain uses TRBV20-1 and TRBJ2-1; the central 7 bases match TRBD1. The read falls 3 residues short of the CDR3 end, and the missing part is taken from the germline J gene. In the germline V gene (reference sequence), CDR1 corresponds to DFQATT and CDR2 to SNEGSKA. Trimming takes 6 bases off V and 4 bases off J; junction bases not matched to a gene: 9. The CDR3 runs 14 amino acids, cysteine and phenylalanine included. Only the CDR3 bases that were read are kept: 33 of them, in frame from base 1.